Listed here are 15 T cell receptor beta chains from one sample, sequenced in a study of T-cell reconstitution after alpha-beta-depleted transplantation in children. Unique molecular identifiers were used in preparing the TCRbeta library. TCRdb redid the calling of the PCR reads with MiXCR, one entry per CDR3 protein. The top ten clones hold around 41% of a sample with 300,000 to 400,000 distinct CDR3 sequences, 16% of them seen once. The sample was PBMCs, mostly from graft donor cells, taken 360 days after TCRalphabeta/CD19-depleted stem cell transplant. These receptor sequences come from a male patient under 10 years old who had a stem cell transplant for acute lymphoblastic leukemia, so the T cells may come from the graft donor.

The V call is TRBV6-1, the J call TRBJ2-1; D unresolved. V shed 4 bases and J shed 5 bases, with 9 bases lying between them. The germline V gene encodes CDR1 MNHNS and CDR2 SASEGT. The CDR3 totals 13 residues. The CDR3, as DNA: TGTGCCAGCAGTGCCCCGCAGCACAATGAGCAGTTCTTC. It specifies CASSAPQHNEQFF.

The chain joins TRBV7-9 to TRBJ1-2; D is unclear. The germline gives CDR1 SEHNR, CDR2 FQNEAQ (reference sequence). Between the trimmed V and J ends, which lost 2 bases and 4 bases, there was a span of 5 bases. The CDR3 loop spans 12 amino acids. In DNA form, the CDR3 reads TGTGCCAGCAGCTTATCCCGCTATGGCTACACCTTC. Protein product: CASSLSRYGYTF.

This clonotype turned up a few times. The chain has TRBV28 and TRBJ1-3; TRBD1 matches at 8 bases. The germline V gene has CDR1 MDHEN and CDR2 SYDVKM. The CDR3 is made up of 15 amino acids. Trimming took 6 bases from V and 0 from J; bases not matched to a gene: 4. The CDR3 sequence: CASRVRGLSGNTIYF. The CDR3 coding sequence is TGTGCCAGCAGGGTCAGGGGGCTCTCTGGAAACACCATATATTTT. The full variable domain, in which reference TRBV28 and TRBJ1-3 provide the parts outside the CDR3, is DVKVTQSSRYLVKRTGEKVFLECVQDMDHENMFWYRQDPGLGLRLIYFSYDVKMKEKGDIPEGYSVSREKKERFSLILESASTNQTSMYLCASRVRGLSGNTIYFGEGSWLTVV.

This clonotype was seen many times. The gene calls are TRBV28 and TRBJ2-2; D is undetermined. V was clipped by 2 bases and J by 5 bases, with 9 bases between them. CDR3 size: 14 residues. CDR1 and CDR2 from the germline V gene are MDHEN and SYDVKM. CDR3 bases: TGTGCCAGCAGTTTAACTGGGTGGACCGGGGAGCTGTTTTTT. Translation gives CASSLTGWTGELFF.

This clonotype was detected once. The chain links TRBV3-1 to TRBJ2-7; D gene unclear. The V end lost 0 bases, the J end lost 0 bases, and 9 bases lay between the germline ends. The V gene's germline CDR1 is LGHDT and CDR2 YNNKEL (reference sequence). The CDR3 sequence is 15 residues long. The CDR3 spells CASSQEPRVSYEQYF. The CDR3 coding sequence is TGTGCCAGCAGCCAAGAGCCCAGAGTCTCCTACGAGCAGTACTTC.

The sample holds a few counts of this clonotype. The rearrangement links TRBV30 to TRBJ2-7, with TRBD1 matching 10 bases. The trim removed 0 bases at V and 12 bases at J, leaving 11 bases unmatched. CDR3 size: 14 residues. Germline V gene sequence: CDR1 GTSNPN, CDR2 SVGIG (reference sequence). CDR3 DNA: TGTGCCTGGAGTGTAGCGGACAGGGGGACGAGTCGGTACTTC. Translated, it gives CAWSVADRGTSRYF.

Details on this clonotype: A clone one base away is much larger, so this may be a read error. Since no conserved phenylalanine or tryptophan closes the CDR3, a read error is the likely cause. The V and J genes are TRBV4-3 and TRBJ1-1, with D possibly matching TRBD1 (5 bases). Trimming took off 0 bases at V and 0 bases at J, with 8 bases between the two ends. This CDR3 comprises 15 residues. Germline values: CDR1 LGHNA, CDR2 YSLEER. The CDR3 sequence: CASSQDKGMNTEAFI. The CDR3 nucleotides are TGCGCCAGCAGCCAAGATAAGGGGATGAACACTGAAGCTTTCATT.

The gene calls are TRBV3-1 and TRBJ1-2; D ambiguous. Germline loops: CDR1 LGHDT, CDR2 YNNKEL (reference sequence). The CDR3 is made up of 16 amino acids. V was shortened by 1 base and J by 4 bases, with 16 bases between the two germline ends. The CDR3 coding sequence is TGTGCCAGCAGCCAAGCCTTTATGGACCTTGCCTATGGCTACACCTTC. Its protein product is CASSQAFMDLAYGYTF.

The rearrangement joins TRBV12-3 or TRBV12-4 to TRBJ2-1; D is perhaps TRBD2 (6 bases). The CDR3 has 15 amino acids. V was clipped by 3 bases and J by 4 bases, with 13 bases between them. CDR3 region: CASSFYGTRYNEQFF. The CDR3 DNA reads TGTGCCAGCAGTTTTTACGGGACTCGGTACAATGAGCAGTTCTTC.

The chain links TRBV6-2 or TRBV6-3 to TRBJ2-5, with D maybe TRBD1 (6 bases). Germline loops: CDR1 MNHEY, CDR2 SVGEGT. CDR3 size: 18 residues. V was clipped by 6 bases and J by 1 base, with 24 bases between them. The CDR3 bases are TGTGCCAGCAGCCCCCTCGGGCAGGGGATCTCCGCCCAAGAGACCCAGTACTTC. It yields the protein CASSPLGQGISAQETQYF.

CDR3 region: CASSPFRDRDSNEQFF. The CDR3 region has the DNA TGTGCCAGCTCACCCTTCCGGGACAGGGACAGCAATGAGCAGTTCTTC. The rearrangement joins TRBV18 to TRBJ2-1; 9 bases agree with TRBD1. This CDR3 region has 16 residues. V lost 3 bases, J lost 6 bases, and 9 bases stayed unmatched. CDR1 is KGHSH and CDR2 is LQKENI in the germline V gene.

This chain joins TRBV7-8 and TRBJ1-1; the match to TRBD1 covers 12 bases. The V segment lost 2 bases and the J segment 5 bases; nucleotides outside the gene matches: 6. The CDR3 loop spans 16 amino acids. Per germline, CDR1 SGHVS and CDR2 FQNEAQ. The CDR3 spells CASSLRGQGAWTEAFF. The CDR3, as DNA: TGTGCCAGCAGCTTACGGGGACAGGGGGCATGGACTGAAGCTTTCTTT.

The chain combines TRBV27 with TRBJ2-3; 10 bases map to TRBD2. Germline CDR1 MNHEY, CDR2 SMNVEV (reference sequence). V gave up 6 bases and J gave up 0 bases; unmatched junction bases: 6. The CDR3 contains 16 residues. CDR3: CASRRLAGLSTDTQYF. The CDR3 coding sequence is TGTGCCAGCAGACGACTAGCGGGCCTTAGCACAGATACGCAGTATTTT.

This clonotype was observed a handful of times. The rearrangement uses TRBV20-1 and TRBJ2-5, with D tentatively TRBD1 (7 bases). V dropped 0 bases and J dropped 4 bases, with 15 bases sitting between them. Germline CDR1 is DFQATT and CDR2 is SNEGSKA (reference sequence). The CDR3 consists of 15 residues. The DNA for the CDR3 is TGCAGTGCTAGAGATTTGCAGGGGGGCCCAGAGACCCAGTACTTC. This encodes CSARDLQGGPETQYF.

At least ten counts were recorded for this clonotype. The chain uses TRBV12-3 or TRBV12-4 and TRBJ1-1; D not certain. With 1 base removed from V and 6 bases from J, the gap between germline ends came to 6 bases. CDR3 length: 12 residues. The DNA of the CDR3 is TGTGCCAGCAGTTTAGGGGGTGCTGAAGCTTTCTTT. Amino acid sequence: CASSLGGAEAFF.